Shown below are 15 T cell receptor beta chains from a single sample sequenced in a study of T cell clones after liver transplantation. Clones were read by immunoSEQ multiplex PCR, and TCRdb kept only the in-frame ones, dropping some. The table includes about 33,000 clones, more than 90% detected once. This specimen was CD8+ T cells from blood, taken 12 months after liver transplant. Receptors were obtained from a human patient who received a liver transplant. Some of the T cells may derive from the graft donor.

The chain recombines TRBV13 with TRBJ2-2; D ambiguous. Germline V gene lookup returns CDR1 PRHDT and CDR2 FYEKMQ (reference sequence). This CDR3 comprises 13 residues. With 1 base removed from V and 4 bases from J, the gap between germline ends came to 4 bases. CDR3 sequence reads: CASSLVVTGELFF. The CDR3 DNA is TGTGCCAGCAGCTTAGTTGTCACCGGGGAGCTGTTTTTT.

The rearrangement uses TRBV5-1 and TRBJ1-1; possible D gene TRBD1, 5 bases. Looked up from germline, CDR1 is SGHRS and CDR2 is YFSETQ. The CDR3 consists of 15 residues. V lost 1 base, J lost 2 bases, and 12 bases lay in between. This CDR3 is CASSLTGVLNTEAFF. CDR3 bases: TGCGCCAGCAGCTTGACAGGAGTCCTAAACACTGAAGCTTTCTTT.

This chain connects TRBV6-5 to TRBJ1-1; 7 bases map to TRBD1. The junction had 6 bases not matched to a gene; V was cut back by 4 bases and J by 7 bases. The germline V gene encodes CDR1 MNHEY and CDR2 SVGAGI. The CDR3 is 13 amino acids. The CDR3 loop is CASSFSRDSEAFF. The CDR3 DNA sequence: TGTGCCAGCAGTTTTTCCCGGGACAGTGAAGCTTTCTTT.

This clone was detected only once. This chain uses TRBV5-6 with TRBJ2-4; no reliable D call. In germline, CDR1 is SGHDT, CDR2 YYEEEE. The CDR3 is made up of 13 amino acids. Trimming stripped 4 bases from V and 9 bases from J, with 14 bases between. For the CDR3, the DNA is TGTGCCAGCAGCCCCTCGTCCAACCCCATTCAGTACTTC. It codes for CASSPSSNPIQYF.

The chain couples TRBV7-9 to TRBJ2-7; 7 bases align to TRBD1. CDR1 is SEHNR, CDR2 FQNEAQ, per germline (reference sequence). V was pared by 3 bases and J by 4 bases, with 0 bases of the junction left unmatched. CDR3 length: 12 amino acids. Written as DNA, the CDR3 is TGTGCCAGCAGCTTCAGGGGGTACGAGCAGTACTTC. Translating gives CASSFRGYEQYF.

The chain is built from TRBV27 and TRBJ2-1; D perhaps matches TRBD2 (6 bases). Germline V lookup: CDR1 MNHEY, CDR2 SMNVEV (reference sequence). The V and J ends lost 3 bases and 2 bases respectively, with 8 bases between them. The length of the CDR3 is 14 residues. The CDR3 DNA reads TGTGCCAGCAGTTTCGGGGGAACCTACAATGAGCAGTTCTTC. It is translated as CASSFGGTYNEQFF.

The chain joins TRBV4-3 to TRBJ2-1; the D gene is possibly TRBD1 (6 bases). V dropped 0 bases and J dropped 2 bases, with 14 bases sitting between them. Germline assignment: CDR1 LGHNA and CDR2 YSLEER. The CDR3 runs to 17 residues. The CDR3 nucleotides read TGCGCCAGCAGCCAAGATGGAACGGGACAAGCCTACAATGAGCAGTTCTTC. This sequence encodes CASSQDGTGQAYNEQFF.

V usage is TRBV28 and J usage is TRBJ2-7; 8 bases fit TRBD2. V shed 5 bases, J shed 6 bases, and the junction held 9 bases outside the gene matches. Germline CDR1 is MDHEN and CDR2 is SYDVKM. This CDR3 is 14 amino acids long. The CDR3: CASSHGLAQAEQYF. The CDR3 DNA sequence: TGTGCCAGCAGTCATGGACTAGCTCAAGCCGAGCAGTACTTC.

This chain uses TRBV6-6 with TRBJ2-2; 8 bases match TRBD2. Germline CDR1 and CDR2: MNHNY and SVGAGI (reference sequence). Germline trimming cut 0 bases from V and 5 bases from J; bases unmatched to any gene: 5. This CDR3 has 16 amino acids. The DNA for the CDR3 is TGTGCCAGCAGTTACTCGGGGACTAGGGAAACCGGGGAGCTGTTTTTT. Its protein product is CASSYSGTRETGELFF.

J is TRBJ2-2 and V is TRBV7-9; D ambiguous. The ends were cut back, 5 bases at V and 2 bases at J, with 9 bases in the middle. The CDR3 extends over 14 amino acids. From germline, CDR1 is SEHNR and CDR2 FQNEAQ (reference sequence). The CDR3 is CASSPPHNTGELFF. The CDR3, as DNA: TGTGCCAGCAGCCCCCCCCATAACACCGGGGAGCTGTTTTTT.

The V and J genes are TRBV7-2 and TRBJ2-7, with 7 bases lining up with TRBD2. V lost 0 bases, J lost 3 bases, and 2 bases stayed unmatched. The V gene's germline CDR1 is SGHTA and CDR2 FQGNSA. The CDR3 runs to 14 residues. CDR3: CASSLASGNYEQYF. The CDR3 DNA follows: TGTGCCAGCAGCTTAGCGAGCGGGAACTACGAGCAGTACTTC.

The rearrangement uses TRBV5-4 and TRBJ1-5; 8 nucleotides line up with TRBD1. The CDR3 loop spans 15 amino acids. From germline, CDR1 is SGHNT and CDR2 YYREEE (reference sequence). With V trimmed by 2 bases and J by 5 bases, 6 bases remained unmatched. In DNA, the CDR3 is TGTGCCAGCAGCTTTAGGACAGGGACGGATCAGCCCCAGCATTTT. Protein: CASSFRTGTDQPQHF.

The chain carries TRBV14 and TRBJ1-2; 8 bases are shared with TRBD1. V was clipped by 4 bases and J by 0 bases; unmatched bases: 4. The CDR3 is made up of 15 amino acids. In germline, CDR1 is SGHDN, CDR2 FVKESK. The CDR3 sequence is CASSPRDRTNYGYTF. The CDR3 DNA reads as TGTGCCAGCAGCCCCCGGGACAGGACTAACTATGGCTACACCTTC. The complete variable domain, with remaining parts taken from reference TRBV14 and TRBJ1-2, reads EAGVTQFPSHSVIEKGQTVTLRCDPISGHDNLYWYRRVMGKEIKFLLHFVKESKQDESGMPNNRFLAERTGGTYSTLKVQPAELEDSGVYFCASSPRDRTNYGYTFGSGTRLTVV.

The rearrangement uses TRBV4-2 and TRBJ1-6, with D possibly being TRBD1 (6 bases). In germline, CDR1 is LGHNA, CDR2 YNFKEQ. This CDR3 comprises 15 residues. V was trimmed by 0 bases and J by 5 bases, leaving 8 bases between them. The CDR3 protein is CASSQEAGDNSPLHF. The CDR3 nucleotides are TGTGCCAGCAGCCAAGAGGCAGGGGATAATTCACCCCTCCACTTT.

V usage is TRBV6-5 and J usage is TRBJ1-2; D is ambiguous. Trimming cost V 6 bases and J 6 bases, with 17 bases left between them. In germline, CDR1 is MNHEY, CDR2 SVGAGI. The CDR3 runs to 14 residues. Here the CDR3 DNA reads TGTGCCAGCAGCCCCCCCTCGCCAGGCGATGGCTACACCTTC. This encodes CASSPPSPGDGYTF.